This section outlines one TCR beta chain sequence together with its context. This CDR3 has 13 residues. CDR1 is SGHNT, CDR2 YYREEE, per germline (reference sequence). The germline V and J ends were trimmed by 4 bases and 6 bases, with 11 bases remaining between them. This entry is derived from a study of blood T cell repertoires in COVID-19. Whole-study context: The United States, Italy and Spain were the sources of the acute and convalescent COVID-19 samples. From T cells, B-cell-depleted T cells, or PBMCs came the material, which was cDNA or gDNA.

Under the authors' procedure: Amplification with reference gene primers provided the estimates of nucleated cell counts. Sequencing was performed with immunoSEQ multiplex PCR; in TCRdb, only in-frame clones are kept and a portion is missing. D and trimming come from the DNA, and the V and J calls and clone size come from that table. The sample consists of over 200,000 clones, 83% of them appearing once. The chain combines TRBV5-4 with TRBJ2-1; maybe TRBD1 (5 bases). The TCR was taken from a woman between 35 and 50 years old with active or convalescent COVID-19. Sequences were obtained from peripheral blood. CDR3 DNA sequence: TGTGCCAGCAGCCCCCAAAGGGGCAATGAGCAGTTCTTC. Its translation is CASSPQRGNEQFF.